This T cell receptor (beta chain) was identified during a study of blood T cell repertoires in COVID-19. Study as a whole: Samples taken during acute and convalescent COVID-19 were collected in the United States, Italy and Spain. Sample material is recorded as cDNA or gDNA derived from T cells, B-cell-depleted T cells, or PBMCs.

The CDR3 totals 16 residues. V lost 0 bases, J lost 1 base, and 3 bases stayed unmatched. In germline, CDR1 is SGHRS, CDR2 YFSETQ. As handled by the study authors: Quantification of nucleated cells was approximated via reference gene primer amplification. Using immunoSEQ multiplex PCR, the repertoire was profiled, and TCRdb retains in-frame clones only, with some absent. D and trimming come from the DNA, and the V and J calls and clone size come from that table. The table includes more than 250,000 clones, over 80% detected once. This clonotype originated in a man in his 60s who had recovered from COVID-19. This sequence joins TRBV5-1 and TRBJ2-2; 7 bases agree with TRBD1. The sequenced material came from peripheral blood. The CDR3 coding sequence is TGCGCCAGCAGCTTGGCCGGGACAGTGAACACCGGGGAGCTGTTTTTT. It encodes CASSLAGTVNTGELFF.